This note documents a single T cell receptor (beta chain) sequence. The antigen is unknown. Via MiXCR, TCRdb re-called the 5' RACE reads, giving one row per CDR3 protein. The table lists some 660,000 distinct CDR3 sequences, around 8.6% of them singletons, with more than 0.75% in the top ten. These data are taken from a study of identical twins. Study observations and caveats: Beta clonotypes that were abundant in cord blood contained fewer insertions, a pattern absent from memory repertoires.

V trimming: 4 bases; J trimming: 6 bases; junction bases outside the gene matches: 5. Germline-derived CDR1 and CDR2 are SGHRS and YFSETQ. The CDR3 is 13 amino acids. Separately, the same data were catalogued under a study of yellow fever vaccine responses in identical twins.

The sequenced sample was PBMCs. V is TRBV5-1 and J is TRBJ2-5; the match to TRBD1 covers 8 bases. The receptor comes from a young woman in good health. The CDR3 reads CASSQRQGQTQYF. The CDR3 nucleotides are TGCGCCAGCAGCCAGCGACAGGGGCAGACCCAGTACTTC.